This T cell receptor (beta chain) was identified during a study of cytomegalovirus exposure and HLA in healthy donors. Study conclusions and caveats: With DRB1 most and HLA-C fewest, TCR association rates differed between HLA loci in a later analysis. Earlier findings revealed that most TCR beta V segments proved productive either about 90% or about 30% of the time.

60 Vbeta and 13 Jbeta primers were used in PCR. Assay used: immunoSEQ multiplex PCR; TCRdb lists only in-frame clones, some missing. The sample holds around 130,000 clones, about 63% seen once. To note about this clone: Its target is not known.

The study sampled nominally healthy donors, though unrecorded immune exposures were likely. This receptor was obtained from a young man in good health and CMV-seropositive. Sequences were obtained from PBMCs.

CDR3 protein: CASSSPGQGGYGYTF. The CDR3 nucleotides are TGTGCCAGCAGTTCGCCCGGACAGGGCGGCTATGGCTACACCTTC. The chain joins TRBV28 to TRBJ1-2; 8 nucleotides line up with TRBD1. This CDR3 region has 15 residues. Per the germline V gene, CDR1 is MDHEN and CDR2 is SYDVKM. With V trimmed by 4 bases and J by 4 bases, 8 bases remained unmatched.